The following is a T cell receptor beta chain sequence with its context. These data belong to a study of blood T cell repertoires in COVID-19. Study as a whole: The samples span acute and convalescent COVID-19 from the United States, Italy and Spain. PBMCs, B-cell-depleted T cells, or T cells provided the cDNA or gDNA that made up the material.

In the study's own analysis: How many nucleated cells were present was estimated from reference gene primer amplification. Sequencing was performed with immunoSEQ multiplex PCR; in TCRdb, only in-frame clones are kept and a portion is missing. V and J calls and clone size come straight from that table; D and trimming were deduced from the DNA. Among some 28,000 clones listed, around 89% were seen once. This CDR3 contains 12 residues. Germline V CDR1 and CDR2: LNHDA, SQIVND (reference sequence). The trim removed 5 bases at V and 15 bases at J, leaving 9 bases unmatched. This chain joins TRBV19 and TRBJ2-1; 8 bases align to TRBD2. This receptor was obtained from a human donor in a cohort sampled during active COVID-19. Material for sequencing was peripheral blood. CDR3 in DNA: TGTGCCAGTAGTGCCCGGGGGGGGGCGATGTTCTTC. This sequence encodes CASSARGGAMFF. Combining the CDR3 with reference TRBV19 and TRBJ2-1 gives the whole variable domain DGGITQSPKYLFRKEGQNVTLSCEQNLNHDAMYWYRQDPGQGLRLIYYSQIVNDFQKGDIAEGYSVSREKKESFPLTVTSAQKNPTAFYLCASSARGGAMFFGPGTRLTVL.